Each of the 7 T cell receptor beta chains below was sequenced from the same sample in a study of T cell responses to AZD1222 COVID-19 vaccine. Data came from immunoSEQ multiplex PCR; TCRdb stores just in-frame clones and leaves some out. This sample has under 200,000 clones, with around 88% found just once. Sequenced material: peripheral blood, taken 28 days after the second AZD1222 dose. All receptors come from an adult who received the AZD1222 COVID-19 vaccine.

This CDR3 reads CASSPGVRGPSYTF. The CDR3 DNA reads as TGTGCCAGTAGTCCCGGGGTAAGAGGGCCGAGCTACACCTTC. The chain uses TRBV19 and TRBJ1-2; D gene ambiguous. V was clipped by 5 bases and J by 9 bases, with 19 bases between them. Germline-derived CDR1 and CDR2 are LNHDA and SQIVND (reference sequence). This CDR3 comprises 14 residues.

This clone occurred once. The J gene is TRBJ1-2, the V gene TRBV19; TRBD1 might be the D (6 bases). From germline, CDR1 is LNHDA and CDR2 SQIVND (reference sequence). The CDR3 contains 13 residues. The ends were cut back, 3 bases at V and 9 bases at J, with 14 bases in the middle. The CDR3 coding sequence is TGTGCCAGTAGTATCGTTTACAGGGATAGCTACACCTTC. Residues: CASSIVYRDSYTF.

V and J are TRBV18 and TRBJ2-3; D is possibly TRBD1 (6 bases). CDR3 length: 16 amino acids. The germline V and J ends were trimmed by 4 bases and 0 bases, with 14 bases remaining between them. In germline, CDR1 is KGHSH, CDR2 LQKENI. For the CDR3, the DNA is TGTGCCAGCTCACTTCAACAGGGAAGGAGCACAGATACGCAGTATTTT. Translation: CASSLQQGRSTDTQYF.

Comments on this clone: The junction differs from germline at one of its ends, possibly a read error. The chain is built from TRBV5-1 and TRBJ2-7; D is possibly TRBD2 (6 bases). This CDR3 spans 13 amino acids. Germline V gene data show CDR1 as SGHRS and CDR2 as YFSETQ. CDR3 loop: CASSLDVAAPSFF. CDR3 nucleotide sequence: TGCGCCAGCAGCTTGGATGTAGCGGCGCCCTCATTCTTC.

The V gene is TRBV27, the J gene TRBJ1-5; TRBD1 is a possible D gene (5 bases). CDR3 length: 13 residues. The ends were cut back, 8 bases at V and 6 bases at J, with 14 bases in the middle. Germline CDR1 and CDR2: MNHEY and SMNVEV (reference sequence). CDR3 DNA sequence: TGTGCCAGCGGGGCAGGGATCTTTCAGCCCCAGCATTTT. Its protein is CASGAGIFQPQHF.

The chain carries TRBV4-3 and TRBJ2-1; TRBD2 aligns across 7 bases. This CDR3 has 18 amino acids. Losses at the gene ends were 0 bases for V and 0 bases for J; bases not matched to a gene: 8. Germline lookup yields CDR1 LGHNA and CDR2 YSLEER. The CDR3 region has the DNA TGCGCCAGCAGCCAAGATCCGAGCGGGGCGAGCTCCTACAATGAGCAGTTCTTC. Translation gives CASSQDPSGASSYNEQFF.

The rearrangement links TRBV4-2 to TRBJ1-2, with D hard to call. This CDR3 is built from 12 residues. The ends were cut back, 0 bases at V and 8 bases at J, with 7 bases in the middle. From germline, CDR1 is LGHNA and CDR2 YNFKEQ. CDR3 protein: CASSQDKEGYTF. DNA of the CDR3: TGTGCCAGCAGCCAAGATAAGGAAGGCTACACCTTC.